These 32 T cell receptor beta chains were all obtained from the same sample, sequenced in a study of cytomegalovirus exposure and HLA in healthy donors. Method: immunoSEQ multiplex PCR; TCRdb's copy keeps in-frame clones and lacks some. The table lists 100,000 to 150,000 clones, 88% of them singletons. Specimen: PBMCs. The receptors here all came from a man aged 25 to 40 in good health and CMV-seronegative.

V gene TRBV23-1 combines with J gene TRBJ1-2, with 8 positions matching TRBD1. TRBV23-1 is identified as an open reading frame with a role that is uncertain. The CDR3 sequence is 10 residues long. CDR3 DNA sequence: TGCGCGACAGGGGACTATGGCTACACCTTC. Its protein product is CATGDYGYTF.

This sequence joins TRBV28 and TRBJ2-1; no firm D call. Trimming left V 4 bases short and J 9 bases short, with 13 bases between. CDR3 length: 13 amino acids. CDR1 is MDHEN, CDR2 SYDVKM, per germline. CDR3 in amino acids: CASSSALNGEQFF. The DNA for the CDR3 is TGTGCCAGCAGTTCCGCTCTCAACGGTGAGCAGTTCTTC. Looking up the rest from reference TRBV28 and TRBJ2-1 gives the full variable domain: DVKVTQSSRYLVKRTGEKVFLECVQDMDHENMFWYRQDPGLGLRLIYFSYDVKMKEKGDIPEGYSVSREKKERFSLILESASTNQTSMYLCASSSALNGEQFFGPGTRLTVL.

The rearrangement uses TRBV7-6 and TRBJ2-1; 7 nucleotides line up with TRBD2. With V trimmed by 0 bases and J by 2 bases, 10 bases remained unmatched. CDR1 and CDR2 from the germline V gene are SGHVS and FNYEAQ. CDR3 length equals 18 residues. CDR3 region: CASSLAAPSGNAYNEQFF. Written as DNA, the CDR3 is TGTGCCAGCAGCTTAGCCGCCCCAAGCGGGAATGCCTACAATGAGCAGTTCTTC.

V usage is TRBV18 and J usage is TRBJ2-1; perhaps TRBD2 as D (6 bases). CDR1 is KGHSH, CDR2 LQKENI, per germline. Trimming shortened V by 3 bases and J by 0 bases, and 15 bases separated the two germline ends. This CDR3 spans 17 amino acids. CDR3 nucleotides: TGTGCCAGCTCACCCGCCCTAGCGTCGAGCTCCTACAATGAGCAGTTCTTC. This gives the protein CASSPALASSSYNEQFF.

The CDR3 DNA follows: TGTGCCAGCAGCGGAGGAGGGGGGGGTGCAGAGACCCAGTACTTC. The encoded protein is CASSGGGGGAETQYF. V usage is TRBV9 and J usage is TRBJ2-5; D might be TRBD2 (7 bases). CDR1 SGDLS and CDR2 YYNGEE come from the germline V gene. CDR3 length: 15 amino acids. Trimming pared 3 bases from V and 4 bases from J, leaving 16 bases between.

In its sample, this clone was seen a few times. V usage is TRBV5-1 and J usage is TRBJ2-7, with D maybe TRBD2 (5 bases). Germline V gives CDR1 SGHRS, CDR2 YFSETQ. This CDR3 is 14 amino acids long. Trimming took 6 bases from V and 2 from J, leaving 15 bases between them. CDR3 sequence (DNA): TGCGCCAGCACCCGGGGATCTGGCACCTACGAGCAGTACTTC. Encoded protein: CASTRGSGTYEQYF.

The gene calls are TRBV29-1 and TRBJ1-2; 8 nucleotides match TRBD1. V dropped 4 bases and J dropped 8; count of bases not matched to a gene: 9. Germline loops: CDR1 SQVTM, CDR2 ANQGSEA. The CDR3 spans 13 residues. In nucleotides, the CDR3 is TGCAGCGTTGCCCCGGGACAGGCGTTAGGCTACACCTTC. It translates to CSVAPGQALGYTF.

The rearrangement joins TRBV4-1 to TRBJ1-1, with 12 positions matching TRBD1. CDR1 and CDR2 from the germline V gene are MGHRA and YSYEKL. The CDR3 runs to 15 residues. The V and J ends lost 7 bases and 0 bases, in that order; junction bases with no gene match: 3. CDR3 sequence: CASTGTGGLNTEAFF. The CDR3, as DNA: TGCGCCAGCACCGGGACAGGGGGCTTGAACACTGAAGCTTTCTTT.

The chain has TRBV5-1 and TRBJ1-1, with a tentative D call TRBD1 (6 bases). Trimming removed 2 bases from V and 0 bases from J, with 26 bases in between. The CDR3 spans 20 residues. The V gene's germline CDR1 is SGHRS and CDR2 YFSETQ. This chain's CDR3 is CASSLLPRGGLYSMNTEAFF. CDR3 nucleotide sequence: TGCGCCAGCAGCTTATTGCCCCGCGGGGGGCTCTATTCAATGAACACTGAAGCTTTCTTT.

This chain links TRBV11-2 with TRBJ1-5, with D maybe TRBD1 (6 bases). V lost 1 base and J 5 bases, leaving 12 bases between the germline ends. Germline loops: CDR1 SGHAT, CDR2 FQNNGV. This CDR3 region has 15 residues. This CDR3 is CASSLVRDRYQPQHF. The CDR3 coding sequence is TGTGCCAGCAGCTTAGTGCGCGACAGGTATCAGCCCCAGCATTTT.

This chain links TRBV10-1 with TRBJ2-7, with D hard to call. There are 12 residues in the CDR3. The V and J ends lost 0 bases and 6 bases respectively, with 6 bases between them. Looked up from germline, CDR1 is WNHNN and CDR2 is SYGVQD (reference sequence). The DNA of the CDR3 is TGCGCCAGCAGTGAGTCGACAAGCGAGCAGTACTTC. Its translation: CASSESTSEQYF.

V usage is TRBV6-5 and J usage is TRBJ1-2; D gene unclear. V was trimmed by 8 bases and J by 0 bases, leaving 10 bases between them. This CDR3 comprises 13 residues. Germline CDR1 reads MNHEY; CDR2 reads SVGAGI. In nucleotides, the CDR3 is TGTGCCAGCCCGCGGGCAGCTAACTATGGCTACACCTTC. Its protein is CASPRAANYGYTF.

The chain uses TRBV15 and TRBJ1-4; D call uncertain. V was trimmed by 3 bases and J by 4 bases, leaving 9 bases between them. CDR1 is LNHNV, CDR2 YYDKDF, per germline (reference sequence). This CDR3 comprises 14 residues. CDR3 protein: CATSRGGFNEKLFF. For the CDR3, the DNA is TGTGCCACCAGCAGGGGCGGGTTTAATGAAAAACTGTTTTTT.

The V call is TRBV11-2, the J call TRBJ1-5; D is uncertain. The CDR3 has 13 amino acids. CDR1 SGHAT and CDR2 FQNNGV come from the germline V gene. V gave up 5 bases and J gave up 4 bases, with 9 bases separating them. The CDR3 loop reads CASSAGWNQPQHF. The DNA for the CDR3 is TGTGCCAGCAGCGCCGGGTGGAATCAGCCCCAGCATTTT. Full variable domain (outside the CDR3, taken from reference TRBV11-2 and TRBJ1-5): EAGVAQSPRYKIIEKRQSVAFWCNPISGHATLYWYQQILGQGPKLLIQFQNNGVVDDSQLPKDRFSAERLKGVDSTLKIQPAKLEDSAVYLCASSAGWNQPQHFGDGTRLSIL.

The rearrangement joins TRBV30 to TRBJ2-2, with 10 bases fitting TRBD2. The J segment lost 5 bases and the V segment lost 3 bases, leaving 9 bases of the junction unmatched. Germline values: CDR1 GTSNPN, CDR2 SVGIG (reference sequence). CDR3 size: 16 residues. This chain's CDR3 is CAWSALAGQGTGELFF. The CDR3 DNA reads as TGTGCCTGGAGCGCACTAGCGGGGCAGGGTACCGGGGAGCTGTTTTTT.

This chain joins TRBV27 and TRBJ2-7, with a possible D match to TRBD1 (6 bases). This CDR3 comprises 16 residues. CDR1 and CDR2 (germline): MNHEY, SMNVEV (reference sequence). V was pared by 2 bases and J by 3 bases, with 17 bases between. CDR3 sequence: CASSLVWEQGFYEQYF. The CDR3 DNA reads TGTGCCAGCAGTTTAGTTTGGGAACAGGGTTTCTACGAGCAGTACTTC.

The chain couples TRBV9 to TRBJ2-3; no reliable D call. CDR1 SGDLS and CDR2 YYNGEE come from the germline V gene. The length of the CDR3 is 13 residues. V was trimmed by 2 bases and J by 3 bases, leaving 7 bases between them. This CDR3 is CASSVAVTDTQYF. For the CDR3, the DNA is TGTGCCAGCAGCGTGGCGGTAACAGATACGCAGTATTTT.

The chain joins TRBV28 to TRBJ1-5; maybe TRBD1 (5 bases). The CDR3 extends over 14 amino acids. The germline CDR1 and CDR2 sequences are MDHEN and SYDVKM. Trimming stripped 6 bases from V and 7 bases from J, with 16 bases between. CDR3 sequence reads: CASSLAGPGQPQHF. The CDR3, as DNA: TGTGCCAGCAGCCTGGCGGGGCCCGGCCAGCCCCAGCATTTT.

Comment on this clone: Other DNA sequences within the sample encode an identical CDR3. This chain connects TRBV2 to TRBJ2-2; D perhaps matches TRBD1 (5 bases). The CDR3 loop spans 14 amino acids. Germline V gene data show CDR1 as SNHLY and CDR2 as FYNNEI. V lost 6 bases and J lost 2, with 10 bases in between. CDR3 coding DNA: TGTGCCAGCAGCACGACAGTAAACACCGGGGAGCTGTTTTTT. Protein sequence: CASSTTVNTGELFF. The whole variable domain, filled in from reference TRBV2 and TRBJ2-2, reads EPEVTQTPSHQVTQMGQEVILRCVPISNHLYFYWYRQILGQKVEFLVSFYNNEISEKSEIFDDQFSVERPDGSNFTLKIRSTKLEDSAMYFCASSTTVNTGELFFGEGSRLTVL.

The CDR3 loop reads CASRRSWGLQETQYF. The CDR3 DNA reads TGTGCCAGCAGGCGGTCTTGGGGACTTCAAGAGACCCAGTACTTC. The gene calls are TRBV6-1 and TRBJ2-5; possibly TRBD2 for D (6 bases). This CDR3 comprises 15 residues. The germline V gene encodes CDR1 MNHNS and CDR2 SASEGT. The germline V and J ends were trimmed by 6 bases and 2 bases, with 16 bases remaining between them.

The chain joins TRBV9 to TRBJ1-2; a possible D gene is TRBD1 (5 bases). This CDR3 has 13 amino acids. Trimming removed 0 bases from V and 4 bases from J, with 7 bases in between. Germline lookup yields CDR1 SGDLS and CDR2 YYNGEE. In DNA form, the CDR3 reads TGTGCCAGCAGCGTAGGACAGCGCTATGGCTACACCTTC. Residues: CASSVGQRYGYTF.

The CDR3 nucleotides read TGTGCCTGCGGAGGTCTAAGCTCCTACGAGCAGTACTTC. The encoded protein is CACGGLSSYEQYF. The rearrangement links TRBV27 to TRBJ2-7, with a weak D call TRBD2 (5 bases). The germline V gene has CDR1 MNHEY and CDR2 SMNVEV (reference sequence). The CDR3 is 13 amino acids. V lost 11 bases, J lost 0 bases, and 14 bases lay in between.

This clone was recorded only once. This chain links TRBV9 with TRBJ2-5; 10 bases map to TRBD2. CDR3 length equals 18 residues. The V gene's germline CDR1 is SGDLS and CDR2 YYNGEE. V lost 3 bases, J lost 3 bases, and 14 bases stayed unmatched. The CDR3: CASSGDEAGGHSEETQYF. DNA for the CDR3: TGTGCCAGCAGCGGAGACGAAGCGGGAGGGCATTCGGAAGAGACCCAGTACTTC.

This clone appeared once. CDR3 region: CASSRVYNEQFF. CDR3 DNA sequence: TGTGCCAGCAGCCGAGTCTACAATGAGCAGTTCTTC. The chain recombines TRBV9 with TRBJ2-1; unclear D gene. Trimming left V 4 bases short and J 3 bases short, with 5 bases between. CDR1 and CDR2 (germline): SGDLS, YYNGEE. The CDR3 has 12 residues.

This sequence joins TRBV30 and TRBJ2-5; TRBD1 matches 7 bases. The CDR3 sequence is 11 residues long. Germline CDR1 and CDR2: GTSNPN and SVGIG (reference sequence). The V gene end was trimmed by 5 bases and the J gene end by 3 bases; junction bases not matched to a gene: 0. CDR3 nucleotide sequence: TGTGCCTGGGGGACAGAAGAGACCCAGTACTTC. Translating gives CAWGTEETQYF.

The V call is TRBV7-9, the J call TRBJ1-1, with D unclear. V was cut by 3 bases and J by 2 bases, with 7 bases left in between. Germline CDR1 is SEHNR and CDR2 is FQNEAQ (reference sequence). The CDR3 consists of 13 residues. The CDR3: CASSLEENTEAFF. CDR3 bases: TGTGCCAGCAGCTTGGAGGAAAACACTGAAGCTTTCTTT.

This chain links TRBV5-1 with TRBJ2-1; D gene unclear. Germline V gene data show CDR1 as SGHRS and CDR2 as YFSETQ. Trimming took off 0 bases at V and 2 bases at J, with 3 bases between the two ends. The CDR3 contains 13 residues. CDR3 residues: CASSLGAYNEQFF. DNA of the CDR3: TGCGCCAGCAGCTTGGGAGCCTACAATGAGCAGTTCTTC.

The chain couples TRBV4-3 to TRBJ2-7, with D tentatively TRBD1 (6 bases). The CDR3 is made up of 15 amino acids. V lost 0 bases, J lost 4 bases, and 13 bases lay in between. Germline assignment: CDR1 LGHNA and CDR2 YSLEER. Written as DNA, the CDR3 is TGCGCCAGCAGCCAAGATCGGGACACGGAATACGAGCAGTACTTC. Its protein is CASSQDRDTEYEQYF.

In DNA form, the CDR3 reads TGTGCCAGCAGCGGGAGCTCCGGGAGAATGAACACTGAAGCTTTCTTT. Translating gives CASSGSSGRMNTEAFF. V is TRBV5-4 and J is TRBJ1-1; no definite D call. The CDR3 has 16 amino acids. Germline V gene lookup returns CDR1 SGHNT and CDR2 YYREEE (reference sequence). V was trimmed by 4 bases and J by 0 bases, leaving 16 bases between them.

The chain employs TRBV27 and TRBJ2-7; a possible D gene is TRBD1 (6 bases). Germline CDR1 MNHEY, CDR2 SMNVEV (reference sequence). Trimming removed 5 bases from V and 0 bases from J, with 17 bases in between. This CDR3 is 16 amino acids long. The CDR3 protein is CASSPSRGDISYEQYF. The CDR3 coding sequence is TGTGCCAGCAGTCCCTCCAGGGGCGACATCTCCTACGAGCAGTACTTC.

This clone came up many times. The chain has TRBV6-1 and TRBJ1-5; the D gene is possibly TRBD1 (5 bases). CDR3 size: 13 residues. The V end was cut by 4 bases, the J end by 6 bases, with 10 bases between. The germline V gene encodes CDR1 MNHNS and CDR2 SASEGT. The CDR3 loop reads CASSGGDSQPQHF. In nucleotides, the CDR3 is TGTGCCAGCAGTGGGGGGGATAGTCAGCCCCAGCATTTT.

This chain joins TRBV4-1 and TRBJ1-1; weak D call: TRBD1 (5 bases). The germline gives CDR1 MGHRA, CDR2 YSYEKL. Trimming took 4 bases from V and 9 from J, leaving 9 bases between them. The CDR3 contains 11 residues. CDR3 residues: CASSLGGKAFF. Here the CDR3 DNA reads TGCGCCAGCAGCCTCGGGGGGAAAGCTTTCTTT.